This T cell receptor beta chain was captured in a study of T cell repertoires in cytomegalovirus infection. At the level of the study: HLA-C-restricted CMV epitopes, recently identified, and well-studied HLA-B-restricted ones were used by the study.

A single record per CDR3 protein comes from TCRdb applying MiXCR to the reads. The table has around 900,000 distinct CDR3 sequences, roughly 30% seen once. This clonotype has at least ten counts. What it recognizes is unknown. Trimming cost V 10 bases and J 0 bases, with 21 bases left between them. The CDR3 loop spans 16 amino acids. Germline V gives CDR1 SGHVS, CDR2 FQNEAQ. The chain employs TRBV7-8 and TRBJ2-5; maybe TRBD2 (6 bases). The material was cultured CD8+ T cells from PBMCs, obtained from culture after CMV antigen stimulation. The source is a human donor in good health (CMV status not recorded). Some clones in this sample may be carry-over from other donors' samples. The CDR3 DNA reads as TGTGCCACTTTGAACCGGGACTTACAGTACCAAGAGACCCAGTACTTC. It is translated as CATLNRDLQYQETQYF.